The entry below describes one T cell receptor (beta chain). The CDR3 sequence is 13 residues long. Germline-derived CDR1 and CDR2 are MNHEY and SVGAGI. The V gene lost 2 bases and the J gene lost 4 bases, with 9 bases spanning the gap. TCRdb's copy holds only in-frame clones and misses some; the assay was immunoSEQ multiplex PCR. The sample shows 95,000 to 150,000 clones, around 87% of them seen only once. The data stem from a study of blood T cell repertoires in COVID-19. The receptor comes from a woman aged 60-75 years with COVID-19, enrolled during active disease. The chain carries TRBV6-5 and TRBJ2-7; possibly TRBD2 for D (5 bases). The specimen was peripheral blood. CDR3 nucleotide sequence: TGTGCCAGCAGTTACCCCCTAGCTTACGAGCAGTACTTC. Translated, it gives CASSYPLAYEQYF.